This T cell receptor (beta chain) stems from a study of OX40 agonist ivuxolimab in advanced cancers. Notes on the research overall: Ivuxolimab was a fully human IgG2 agonistic monoclonal antibody targeting the costimulatory receptor OX40 (CD134). Three dose-escalation patients achieved partial responses, one with hepatocellular carcinoma and two with cutaneous melanoma. Intravenous ivuxolimab was administered to patients every 2 weeks at six dose levels: 0.01, 0.1, 0.3, 1.5, 3 and 10 mg/kg. The paper describes the monotherapy dose-escalation part (N ≈ 52 patients) of the phase I trial of ivuxolimab. The purpose of peripheral TCRbeta sequencing was to test whether ivuxolimab changed TCR sequence diversity and led to clonal T-cell expansion. Of the approximately 50 dose-escalation patients, hepatocellular carcinoma was present in some 19, melanoma in approximately 15, renal cell carcinoma in 9 and head and neck cancer in 9. A male proportion of roughly 85% and a mean age of approximately 60 years, ranging from about 23 to 90, were recorded for the dose-escalation cohort. Prior anti-PD-1, anti-PD-L1 or anti-CTLA-4 therapy was permitted, and checkpoint inhibitors had been received by less than 45% of dose-escalation patients.

The trial excluded patients who had a history of autoimmune disease or were on systemic immunosuppression. Peripheral blood for TCR sequencing was collected from all dose cohorts at baseline, on cycle 4 day 1, and on cycle 7 day 1. Samples were obtained from an open-label, multicenter, first-in-human phase I dose-escalation trial of ivuxolimab. Adults with locally advanced or metastatic head and neck squamous cell, hepatocellular, melanoma or renal cell carcinoma were enrolled in the trial. Before TCR sequencing, CD4+ and CD8+ T cells were separately sorted from peripheral blood. Results the study describes overall, beyond this receptor: At doses of 0.1 to 3.0 mg/kg, clonal expansion of both CD4+ and CD8+ T cells in blood was seen between baseline and week 6. Low levels of normalized T-cell clonal expansion were also seen in some nonresponding patients. The antigen specificity of the clonally expanded peripheral T cells was not determined. After ivuxolimab, CD8+ T cells had more expanded clones than CD4+ T cells on average. In partial responders in the 0.1-3.0 mg/kg groups, normalized peripheral clonal expansion was found to be among the lowest, especially among CD8+ T cells.

From the cysteine through the phenylalanine, the CDR3 covers 16 amino acids. Solely the CDR3 DNA is kept, with 48 bases framed from the first base. CDR1 KGHSH and CDR2 LQKENI were looked up in the germline V gene. Unmatched junction bases come to 8, with V trimmed by 6 bases and J by 7 bases. About this clone: No antigen is known for it. No base-level quality is on record; no much larger clone is a single base apart.

Genomic DNA was extracted from sorted cells for sequencing of the TCRbeta CDR3 region. The immunoSEQ Assay was used to sequence the TCRbeta CDR3 regions. Here the immuneACCESS table is served through TCRdb, limited to in-frame sequences with V and J called. Missing clones are a known gap in these copies; in checked studies unresolved V genes cover under half, and the rest lacks a known reason. For this sample there are roughly 48,000 clones; roughly 82% appear just once. Less than 2.5% of the sample is held by the ten biggest clonotypes. This sample comprised CD4+ or CD8+ T cells sorted from blood, obtained in a trial of the OX40 agonist ivuxolimab. The clonotype comes from an adult with an advanced solid tumor such as melanoma, head and neck, liver or kidney cancer. The sequence is built from TRBV18 and TRBJ2-1, with 14 central nucleotides matching TRBD2. At the DNA level, the sequence is TGTGCCAGCTCGTCGGGACTAGCGGGAGTGGGGAATGAGCAGTTCTTC. This encodes CASSSGLAGVGNEQFF.